This T cell receptor beta chain was identified in a study of blood T cell repertoires in COVID-19 (dated by TCRdb to 2019 to 2021). As for the study more broadly: Samples from collaborators originated in the United States, Italy and Spain and spanned both the acute and convalescent phases of COVID-19. The prospective study material was composed of cDNA or gDNA derived from T cells, B-cell-depleted T cells, or PBMCs. The dataset comprised deeply sampled blood TCRbeta repertoires from subjects exposed to, actively infected with, or recovered from COVID-19. The repertoires were made available in a free public database intended to serve as a resource for research on the immune response to SARS-CoV-2. The samples were drawn from two sources: the first 160 participants of the ongoing ImmuneRACE study, and about 1,300 subjects contributed by 6 global collaborators. Nearly every sample came with metadata listing a de-identified subject ID, COVID-19 status, age in years and sex. HLA class I and class II types, where available, came from metadata supplied by the sample provider rather than from assay-based typing. Results the study describes overall, beyond this receptor: The amount of clinical and demographic metadata varied by source and participant and was provided uncurated.

Here V drops 10 bases and J drops 2 bases, and the junction holds 5 bases not matched to any gene. From the cysteine through the phenylalanine, the CDR3 covers 14 amino acids. Only the CDR3 portion is preserved as DNA: 42 bases, with reading frame beginning at the first base. CDR1 and CDR2 (MDHEN, SYDVKM) derive from the germline V gene. As for this clone: No cognate antigen has been identified for it. Per-nucleotide qualities are absent, and no much larger clonotype sits a single base away.

The immunoSEQ Assay, a bias-controlled multiplex PCR, was used to amplify TCRbeta CDR3 regions from genomic DNA. Processing in the source paper ran as follows. The number of nucleated cells in each sample was estimated from the amplification of reference gene primers within the assay. Sequence reads were collapsed and filtered to measure the absolute abundance of every unique TCRbeta CDR3 rearrangement. For each sample, productive Simpson clonality was calculated as the square root of Simpson's diversity index over productive rearrangements. TCRdb retrieved this table from immuneACCESS and kept in-frame rearrangements only. Not all clones are present; in checked studies, unresolved V genes account for under half, and no reason is known for the remainder. The V and J calls and clone size were taken over from that table, and D and trimming were inferred from the DNA. Recorded for this sample are tens of thousands of clones; about four fifths of them occurred a single time. In total, the top ten clones hold 1.2% of the sample.

Each collaborating institution followed its own protocols to collect whole blood in K2EDTA tubes. For TCRbeta analysis, collaborator samples were shipped as frozen whole blood, as isolated PBMCs, or as DNA extracted from either sample type. The receptor was derived from a woman older than 75 with acute or convalescent COVID-19. Material: peripheral blood. The chain was built from TRBV28 and TRBJ2-2, with TRBD2 matching 9 junction bases. In nucleotide form, the sequence is TGTGCCATTGGGACTAGCCTCAACACCGGGGAGCTGTTTTTT. This translates into CAIGTSLNTGELFF.